This paragraph covers one T cell receptor (beta chain) sequence. Its antigen remains undetermined. The input lacks base qualities; no much larger clone sits a single base away. This sample was included in a study of memory CD8 T cells in hepatitis C reinfection (dated by TCRdb to between 2016 and 2019). For the study in its entirety: Of the five donors, three spontaneously resolved two consecutive HCV infections, and two cleared a primary infection but developed chronic infection after reinfection. HCV reinfection was defined by a positive HCV RNA test following two negative tests taken at least 60 days apart. Peak reinfection samples were obtained 3 to 8 weeks after detection of reinfection. In five donors, the study followed the TCR beta repertoire of virus-specific CD8 T cells over time through an HCV reinfection episode. About five reinfection cases with stored pre-reinfection samples were identified between the late 2000s and the early 2010s. In the reinfection study, participants who had resolved a prior HCV infection were followed every 3 months. Previously published longitudinal data on tetramer+ CD8 T cell frequency were used to select the peak reinfection time point.

From its cysteine to its phenylalanine, the CDR3 spans 12 amino acids. Only the CDR3 part of the read is kept: 36 bases, read in frame from the first base. V lost 5 bases and J lost 3 bases; the stretch between them is 5 bases long. Via the germline V gene, CDR1 is SGHNT and CDR2 YENEEA. Beyond this particular receptor, the publication reports: With only 4 or 5 donors, the study could not reach definitive conclusions about public clonotypes linked to secondary clearance.

This sample's time point label indicates: peak reinfection, 3 to 8 weeks after reinfection detection. The sorted cells were sequenced directly ex vivo, without any in vitro expansion ahead of TCR sequencing. The donors were people who inject drugs and were enrolled in Canada's Montreal Acute Hepatitis C Cohort Study (HEPCO). Total naive CD8 T cells, sorted as viable CD3+ CD8+ CD45RO-, came from two donors at all three reinfection time points as controls. Before sorting, cryopreserved peripheral blood mononuclear cells were thawed and CD8 T cells were purified from those thawed cells. The MACS CD8+ T cell Isolation Kit was used to enrich CD8 T cells by negative selection. A BD FACSAria II sorter with FACSDiva software was used for cell sorting, and FlowJo was used for data analysis. Library construction relied on the immunoSEQ multiplex PCR assay. Genomic DNA was extracted from the sorted cells, and the TCR beta V, D and J regions were sequenced using the automated high-throughput method of Adaptive Biotechnologies. A two-step, bias-controlled multiplex PCR was used to amplify CDR3 regions. An Illumina instrument was used to sequence the amplified TCR beta libraries. Concerning the study's data processing: Demultiplexed reads were processed to lower amplification and sequencing bias, and the IMGT database was used to assign CDR3 sequences to gene families. Repertoire data were analyzed with ImmunoSEQ software version 2.0. Clonotype lists were filtered to remove out-of-frame sequences and sequences containing stop codons in the CDR3. Clonotypes below 0.01% frequency were excluded because they corresponded to less than one cell. Richness was calculated by dividing observed richness by the number of input cells, and evenness was calculated by dividing Shannon entropy by the log of observed richness. Repertoire diversity and similarity between time points were quantified using Simpson diversity and Morisita-Horn overlap indices. Each clonotype was placed into one of four groups: dominant (>1%), sub-dominant (0.5-0.99%), low abundance (0.1-0.49%) or lowest abundance (<0.1%). For the germline index, total nucleotide additions were subtracted from total CDR3 length, and that difference was then divided by total CDR3 length. Held by TCRdb, this immuneACCESS table contains in-frame sequences only and omits some clones. Under half of the omission traces to an unresolved V gene where checked; the cause of the rest is unknown. V and J calls and clone size follow that table, whereas D and trimming were derived from the DNA. Within this sample are 44,000 or so clones, with around 89% of them counted one time only. Roughly 1.2% of the sample is in the top ten clones.

The source material was naive CD8+ T cells sorted from blood. Interpreted using the paper, the cell subset or site label stands for: total naive CD8+CD45RO- T cells. This chain is built from TRBV11-3 and TRBJ2-1; the D segment cannot be called with confidence. This receptor was obtained from a man aged 18 to 29 with hepatitis C virus infection. The CDR3 region reads CASSLYYNEQFF. Here is the DNA: TGTGCCAGCAGCCTTTACTACAATGAGCAGTTCTTC.